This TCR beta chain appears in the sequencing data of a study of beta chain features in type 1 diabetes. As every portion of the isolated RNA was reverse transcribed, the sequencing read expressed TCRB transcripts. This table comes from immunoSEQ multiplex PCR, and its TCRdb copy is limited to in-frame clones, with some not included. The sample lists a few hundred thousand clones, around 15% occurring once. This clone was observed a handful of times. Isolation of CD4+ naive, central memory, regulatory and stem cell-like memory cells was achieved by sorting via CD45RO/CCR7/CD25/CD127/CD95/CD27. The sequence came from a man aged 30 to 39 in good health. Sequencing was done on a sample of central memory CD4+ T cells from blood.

The CDR3 sequence is CASSAQGIAGGYTF. Written as DNA, the CDR3 is TGTGCCAGCAGCGCACAGGGGATTGCGGGAGGCTACACCTTC. This sequence joins TRBV5-6 and TRBJ1-2; 7 bases are shared with TRBD1. The CDR3 totals 14 residues. Per germline, CDR1 SGHDT and CDR2 YYEEEE. The trim removed 4 bases at V and 8 bases at J, leaving 11 bases unmatched.